This passage covers 22 T cell receptor beta chains from one sample sequenced in a study of CD8 T cells in ankylosing spondylitis. TCRdb re-analysed the 5' RACE reads in MiXCR, keeping a single row per CDR3 protein. The sample contains 300,000 to 400,000 distinct CDR3 sequences, roughly 10% of which appear only once. What was sequenced was blood, either unsorted or a sorted T cell fraction (not recorded which). The receptors derive from a female donor with ankylosing spondylitis or in good health (not recorded which).

The chain joins TRBV5-1 to TRBJ1-1; D call uncertain. The CDR3 is made up of 12 amino acids. V was pared by 5 bases and J by 7 bases, with 12 bases between. Germline CDR1 SGHRS, CDR2 YFSETQ. The CDR3, as DNA: TGCGCCAGCAGATATGATAAACTTGAAGCTTTCTTT. As protein: CASRYDKLEAFF.

This clonotype was counted only a few times. This chain links TRBV29-1 with TRBJ1-2; maybe TRBD1 (5 bases). The ends were cut back, 3 bases at V and 10 bases at J, with 9 bases in the middle. The germline V gene has CDR1 SQVTM and CDR2 ANQGSEA. This CDR3 has 10 amino acids. The CDR3 DNA reads as TGCAGCGTTGAGGAAGGGGTCTACACCTTC. Its protein is CSVEEGVYTF. The full variable domain, with the rest looked up from reference TRBV29-1 and TRBJ1-2, is SAVISQKPSRDICQRGTSLTIQCQVDSQVTMMFWYRQQPGQSLTLIATANQGSEATYESGFVIDKFPISRPNLTFSTLTVSNMSPEDSSIYLCSVEEGVYTFGSGTRLTVV.

This clonotype was seen many times. CDR3 sequence: CASSLSGTGNSGNTIYF. The CDR3 DNA follows: TGTGCCAGCAGTTTATCGGGGACAGGGAACTCTGGAAACACCATATATTTT. The V call is TRBV27, the J call TRBJ1-3, with 9 nucleotides matching TRBD1. CDR1 is MNHEY, CDR2 SMNVEV, per germline (reference sequence). The trim removed 0 bases at V and 0 bases at J, leaving 3 bases unmatched. This CDR3 contains 17 residues.

This clonotype came up many times. The rearrangement joins TRBV5-1 to TRBJ2-1, with TRBD1 as a possible D gene (5 bases). V was cut by 5 bases and J by 5 bases, with 11 bases left in between. This CDR3 spans 13 amino acids. The germline V gene has CDR1 SGHRS and CDR2 YFSETQ. As DNA, the CDR3 is TGCGCCAGCAGAGGGGTAGGTAACAATGAGCAGTTCTTC. This sequence encodes CASRGVGNNEQFF. Full variable domain (outside the CDR3, taken from reference TRBV5-1 and TRBJ2-1): KAGVTQTPRYLIKTRGQQVTLSCSPISGHRSVSWYQQTPGQGLQFLFEYFSETQRNKGNFPGRFSGRQFSNSRSEMNVSTLELGDSALYLCASRGVGNNEQFFGPGTRLTVL.

There are a few counts of this clonotype. The chain has TRBV5-5 and TRBJ1-2; 9 bases are shared with TRBD1. V lost 0 bases and J lost 3; bases outside the gene matches: 3. The CDR3 length is 15 residues. CDR1 and CDR2 (germline): SGHKS, YYEKEE (reference sequence). The CDR3 DNA reads TGTGCCAGCAGCTTGGCCCGACAGGGGGACTATGGCTACACCTTC. The encoded protein is CASSLARQGDYGYTF.

This clonotype occurred a few times. This chain uses TRBV7-6 with TRBJ2-2; the D is unclear. V lost 5 bases and J 4 bases, leaving 5 bases between the germline ends. This CDR3 contains 12 residues. Germline CDR1 is SGHVS and CDR2 is FNYEAQ. The CDR3: CASSHATGELFF. The CDR3 DNA sequence: TGTGCCAGCAGCCACGCCACCGGGGAGCTGTTTTTT.

The sample holds many counts of this clonotype. The chain employs TRBV3-1 and TRBJ2-1, with D unresolved. Trimming took off 4 bases at V and 9 bases at J, with 10 bases between the two ends. The CDR3 has 12 amino acids. The germline V gene encodes CDR1 LGHDT and CDR2 YNNKEL (reference sequence). CDR3 loop: CASSPFGREQFF. The CDR3 region has the DNA TGTGCCAGCAGCCCGTTTGGGCGTGAGCAGTTCTTC.

This clonotype was seen many times. The V gene is TRBV9, the J gene TRBJ2-3, with D unresolved. The germline CDR1 and CDR2 sequences are SGDLS and YYNGEE. CDR3 size: 12 residues. V shed 4 bases and J shed 4 bases, with 7 bases lying between them. The CDR3 coding sequence is TGTGCCAGCAGCCTTCTCGCAGATACGCAGTATTTT. Protein sequence: CASSLLADTQYF. The full variable domain, its missing parts supplied by reference TRBV9 and TRBJ2-3, is DSGVTQTPKHLITATGQRVTLRCSPRSGDLSVYWYQQSLDQGLQFLIQYYNGEERAKGNILERFSAQQFPDLHSELNLSSLELGDSALYFCASSLLADTQYFGPGTRLTVL.

This clonotype occurred many times. This chain joins TRBV20-1 and TRBJ1-4; no firm D call. Trimming left V 0 bases short and J 0 bases short, with 11 bases between. CDR3 length equals 16 residues. Germline-derived CDR1 and CDR2 are DFQATT and SNEGSKA (reference sequence). CDR3 DNA: TGCAGTGCTAGAGATTTCGGGATTGCAACTAATGAAAAACTGTTTTTT. This codes for CSARDFGIATNEKLFF.

This clonotype was seen ten or more times. This chain uses TRBV5-8 with TRBJ1-1, with unresolved D. V was shortened by 4 bases and J by 1 base, with 11 bases between the two germline ends. CDR1 and CDR2 (germline): SGHTS, YDEGEE. The length of the CDR3 is 14 residues. CDR3 DNA: TGTGCCAGCAGCCCGACTGACCGGAACACTGAAGCTTTCTTT. Its translation is CASSPTDRNTEAFF.

This clonotype showed up many times. J is TRBJ2-3 and V is TRBV7-2; 7 bases line up with TRBD1. Germline V gene sequence: CDR1 SGHTA, CDR2 FQGNSA. V shed 5 bases, J shed 8 bases, and the junction held 13 bases outside the gene matches. The CDR3 is made up of 15 amino acids. CDR3 loop: CASSPGTAPLSTQYF. For the CDR3, the DNA is TGTGCCAGCAGCCCGGGGACAGCCCCGCTTAGTACGCAGTATTTT.

The J gene is TRBJ2-1, the V gene TRBV4-1; 7 nucleotides line up with TRBD2. Germline V lookup: CDR1 MGHRA, CDR2 YSYEKL. V lost 2 bases and J lost 7; bases outside the gene matches: 8. The CDR3 sequence is 15 residues long. The CDR3 DNA reads TGCGCCAGCAGCCAAACTAGCGAACTTGGGAATGAGCAGTTCTTC. Its translation is CASSQTSELGNEQFF.

The J gene is TRBJ1-5, the V gene TRBV12-3 or TRBV12-4; perhaps TRBD1 as D (5 bases). This CDR3 comprises 16 residues. Deletions cut 9 bases from V and 1 base from J, with 19 bases between. The CDR3 spells CASGKTGGISNQPQHF. CDR3 DNA: TGTGCCAGTGGGAAAACTGGGGGTATAAGCAATCAGCCCCAGCATTTT.

This clonotype was recorded at least ten times. This sequence joins TRBV20-1 and TRBJ2-1; 10 bases line up with TRBD1. The CDR3 has 15 amino acids. J was trimmed by 5 bases and V by 2 bases; bases with no gene match: 6. Germline V lookup: CDR1 DFQATT, CDR2 SNEGSKA (reference sequence). In DNA form, the CDR3 reads TGCAGTGCTAGAAGAGGGACAGGGGTCGACAATGAGCAGTTCTTC. Its translation is CSARRGTGVDNEQFF.

This clonotype has a count of ten or more. CDR3 bases: TGTGCCAGCAGTTTAGGGGCCGGGACAGTAGTCTATGGCTACACCTTC. It translates to CASSLGAGTVVYGYTF. The chain combines TRBV12-3 or TRBV12-4 with TRBJ1-2; 7 nucleotides agree with TRBD1. V dropped 1 base and J dropped 4; count of bases not matched to a gene: 9. The CDR3 is made up of 16 amino acids.

This clonotype was observed at least ten times. The CDR3 coding sequence is TGTGCCAGCAGTTATTCGTTTCGCGACGCCTACGAGCAGTACTTC. This translates into CASSYSFRDAYEQYF. The chain combines TRBV6-5 with TRBJ2-7; D is undetermined. Germline values: CDR1 MNHEY, CDR2 SVGAGI. Trimming removed 3 bases at V and 2 bases at J, with 14 bases between. The CDR3 has 15 residues.

This clonotype was picked up many times. V usage is TRBV5-1 and J usage is TRBJ1-1, with no clear D. The germline V and J ends were trimmed by 5 bases and 2 bases, with 13 bases remaining between them. This CDR3 is built from 14 residues. The germline V gene encodes CDR1 SGHRS and CDR2 YFSETQ. Here the CDR3 DNA reads TGCGCCAGCAGTCGGAGGGATAGAAACACTGAAGCTTTCTTT. This sequence encodes CASSRRDRNTEAFF.

CDR3 bases: TGTGCCAGCTCACCATTCAGCTACTCGGCAGATACGCAGTATTTT. Its translation: CASSPFSYSADTQYF. This rearrangement joins TRBV18 to TRBJ2-3; D is unresolved. V lost 2 bases and J 4 bases, leaving 13 bases between the germline ends. In germline, CDR1 is KGHSH, CDR2 LQKENI. The CDR3 spans 15 residues.

This clonotype was counted many times. This chain links TRBV12-3 or TRBV12-4 with TRBJ2-2; TRBD1 matches 10 bases. The junction had 4 bases not matched to a gene; V was cut back by 7 bases and J by 5 bases. The CDR3 spans 14 residues. The CDR3, as DNA: TGTGCCAGCATGAGGACAGGGGGAACCGGGGAGCTGTTTTTT. This encodes CASMRTGGTGELFF.

This clonotype was found many times. The chain uses TRBV10-3 and TRBJ2-1, with 7 bases lining up with TRBD2. This CDR3 is built from 14 residues. The J segment lost 6 bases and the V segment lost 11 bases, leaving 13 bases of the junction unmatched. Germline-derived CDR1 and CDR2 are ENHRY and SYGVKD. The DNA for the CDR3 is TGTGCCGTGCAGCGGGGTGGTAGTGGCAATGAGCAGTTCTTC. Protein: CAVQRGGSGNEQFF.

Details on this clonotype: This may stem from a read error, because a much larger clone lies one nucleotide away. The chain recombines TRBV7-2 with TRBJ2-3; no clear D. The J call may be faulty, since TRBJ1-5 better matches the DNA end. Germline loops: CDR1 SGHTA, CDR2 FQGNSA. CDR3 length: 14 residues. The CDR3 DNA sequence: TGTGCCAGCAGAAGGAGAACTAGCACAGATACGCAGCATTTT. Amino acids: CASRRRTSTDTQHF.

The chain employs TRBV20-1 and TRBJ2-2; D uncertain. The CDR3 totals 15 residues. Trimming took 0 bases from V and 6 from J, leaving 14 bases between them. Germline loops: CDR1 DFQATT, CDR2 SNEGSKA (reference sequence). The CDR3 spells CSARDLSSRPGELFF. The DNA of the CDR3 is TGCAGTGCTAGAGATCTTTCTTCGAGGCCCGGGGAGCTGTTTTTT.